This T cell receptor beta chain stems from a study of cytomegalovirus exposure and HLA in healthy donors. Whole-study results and caveats: One cluster of highly shared sequence variants probably arose as a sequencing artifact. TRBV6-2, TRBV6-3 and other indistinguishable V segments were excluded. The investigators catalogued 150 to 200 TCR beta chains as cytomegalovirus-associated.

This CDR3 comprises 15 residues. The germline V and J ends were trimmed by 6 bases and 4 bases, with 17 bases remaining between them. Germline lookup yields CDR1 MNHEY and CDR2 SVGAGI. Worth noting for this clone: What it binds is unknown.

The PCR employed 60 Vbeta primers together with 13 Jbeta primers. The repertoire was sequenced with immunoSEQ multiplex PCR; TCRdb's copy has only in-frame clones and lacks some. In the table there are more than 95,000 clones, under 90% of which are singletons. Sequencing was performed on PBMCs. The source of this sequence is a woman aged 35 to 49 in good health and CMV-seropositive. The V call is TRBV6-5, the J call TRBJ2-3, with a possible D match to TRBD1 (5 bases). CDR3 sequence: CASRLTASSADTQYF. For the CDR3, the DNA is TGTGCCAGCAGGTTGACAGCGTCTTCCGCAGATACGCAGTATTTT.